The T cell receptor beta chain described here comes from a study of a mutant IDH1 vaccine in newly diagnosed glioma. For the study at large: Vaccine dosing followed radiotherapy by 4-6 weeks, or accompanied temozolomide cycles. Treatment recipients were approximately 60% male and about 40% female, and their mean age was roughly 40 years. Patients arrived already treated with radiotherapy, temozolomide, or both, most having had both.

Germline V gives CDR1 SGHKS, CDR2 YYEKEE (reference sequence). The CDR3 contains 16 residues. V lost 4 bases and J lost 0, with 14 bases in between. Time point here: week 35, safety follow-up. Each dose of the vaccine consisted of 300 ug of mutant IDH1 20-mer peptide, with topical imiquimod. Every donor had a new WHO grade 3 or 4 astrocytoma that was IDH1-mutant, with loss of nuclear ATRX. Assay used: immunoSEQ multiplex PCR; TCRdb lists only in-frame clones, some missing. This table has tens of thousands of clones, around four fifths appearing once. Regarding this clone: What it recognizes is unknown.

The clonotype originates from a woman under 30 with glioma. The sample consisted of PBMCs, taken from a glioma patient whose treatment included an IDH1 peptide vaccine. The rearrangement links TRBV5-5 to TRBJ1-3; D not certain. The CDR3 DNA follows: TGTGCCAGCAGCGGAGGGAGGGCCCTCTCTGGAAACACCATATATTTT. Translated: CASSGGRALSGNTIYF.